This passage covers 32 T cell receptor beta chains from one sample sequenced in a study of cytomegalovirus exposure and HLA in healthy donors. Here immunoSEQ multiplex PCR was the method, and the copy in TCRdb shows in-frame clones only, minus some. The table shows 150,000 or so clones, with around nine tenths occurring only once. The material sequenced was PBMCs. These TCRs come from a woman between 25 and 40 years old in good health and CMV-seronegative.

The V gene is TRBV5-1, the J gene TRBJ2-3; maybe TRBD1 (6 bases). The CDR3 runs to 14 residues. Between the trimmed V and J ends, which lost 4 bases and 8 bases, there was a span of 17 bases. Germline lookup yields CDR1 SGHRS and CDR2 YFSETQ. CDR3 nucleotides: TGCGCCAGCAGCAATACAGGGAACTCTGGTACGCAGTATTTT. This encodes CASSNTGNSGTQYF.

In its sample, this clone was seen once. This sequence joins TRBV4-2 and TRBJ2-1; 10 nucleotides line up with TRBD2. The V gene's germline CDR1 is LGHNA and CDR2 YNFKEQ. The CDR3 sequence is 16 residues long. J gave up 9 bases and V 0 bases, and 8 bases lay outside the gene matches. For the CDR3, the DNA is TGTGCCAGCAGCCAAGATACAGCGGGGGGGCTGGGTGAGCAGTTCTTC. This gives the protein CASSQDTAGGLGEQFF.

The chain has TRBV14 and TRBJ2-1; D ambiguous. The ends were cut back, 2 bases at V and 6 bases at J, with 8 bases in the middle. This CDR3 has 13 residues. The germline V gene encodes CDR1 SGHDN and CDR2 FVKESK. The CDR3 is CASSQLSFNEQFF. Here the CDR3 DNA reads TGTGCCAGCAGCCAATTAAGCTTCAATGAGCAGTTCTTC.

J is TRBJ2-3 and V is TRBV9, with D possibly being TRBD1 (6 bases). Germline V gene data show CDR1 as SGDLS and CDR2 as YYNGEE. The CDR3 covers 17 residues. V was cut by 1 base and J by 2 bases, with 17 bases left in between. Here the CDR3 DNA reads TGTGCCAGCAGCGTAATGGGACACCAAAAAAACACAGATACGCAGTATTTT. Its translation is CASSVMGHQKNTDTQYF.

The chain links TRBV7-9 to TRBJ2-7; 8 bases match TRBD1. This CDR3 is 12 amino acids long. The germline V gene encodes CDR1 SEHNR and CDR2 FQNEAQ (reference sequence). The V and J ends lost 6 bases and 4 bases, in that order; junction bases with no gene match: 2. The CDR3 nucleotides are TGTGCCAGCAGTTGGACAGGGTACGAGCAGTACTTC. Amino acid sequence: CASSWTGYEQYF.

This chain joins TRBV19 and TRBJ2-2, with D tentatively TRBD1 (6 bases). The CDR3 has 12 amino acids. V shed 9 bases and J shed 5 bases, with 10 bases lying between them. Germline V gene lookup returns CDR1 LNHDA and CDR2 SQIVND (reference sequence). The CDR3 region is CASHQGTGELFF. In nucleotides, the CDR3 is TGTGCCAGCCACCAGGGGACCGGGGAGCTGTTTTTT.

This chain joins TRBV6-1 and TRBJ2-7; 10 nucleotides align to TRBD1. The CDR3 has 14 amino acids. Germline CDR1 and CDR2: MNHNS and SASEGT. V was clipped by 6 bases and J by 2 bases; unmatched bases: 4. The CDR3 here is CASRGQGGTYEQYF. DNA of the CDR3: TGTGCCAGCAGAGGACAGGGGGGAACCTACGAGCAGTACTTC.

This chain links TRBV14 with TRBJ2-3, with a possible D match to TRBD2 (5 bases). This CDR3 has 17 amino acids. Trimming took off 4 bases at V and 0 bases at J, with 17 bases between the two ends. Germline CDR1 is SGHDN and CDR2 is FVKESK. Here the CDR3 DNA reads TGTGCCAGCAGCCTCAAGGACTTCCTCTCTAGCACAGATACGCAGTATTTT. The encoded protein is CASSLKDFLSSTDTQYF.

J is TRBJ2-1 and V is TRBV27; TRBD2 matches at 10 bases. The V and J ends lost 7 bases and 8 bases, in that order; junction bases with no gene match: 14. Germline assignment: CDR1 MNHEY and CDR2 SMNVEV (reference sequence). This CDR3 spans 16 amino acids. The CDR3 loop reads CASKTLAGDFLDEQFF. DNA of the CDR3: TGTGCCAGCAAAACGCTAGCGGGGGATTTCTTAGATGAGCAGTTCTTC.

The chain uses TRBV29-1 and TRBJ2-1, with 7 bases that match TRBD1. Losses at the gene ends were 1 base for V and 8 bases for J; bases not matched to a gene: 8. This CDR3 is 14 amino acids long. In germline, CDR1 is SQVTM, CDR2 ANQGSEA. In DNA, the CDR3 is TGCAGCGTTGAAGTGGGGACAGATATAGATGAGCAGTTCTTC. It yields the protein CSVEVGTDIDEQFF.

V usage is TRBV2 and J usage is TRBJ1-6; D unclear. The germline V gene encodes CDR1 SNHLY and CDR2 FYNNEI. The CDR3 loop spans 15 amino acids. Trimming took off 4 bases at V and 5 bases at J, with 12 bases between the two ends. The DNA of the CDR3 is TGTGCCAGCAGTGTTGGGCGCAGTCATAATTCACCCCTCCACTTT. Translation gives CASSVGRSHNSPLHF. Looking up the rest from reference TRBV2 and TRBJ1-6 gives the full variable domain: EPEVTQTPSHQVTQMGQEVILRCVPISNHLYFYWYRQILGQKVEFLVSFYNNEISEKSEIFDDQFSVERPDGSNFTLKIRSTKLEDSAMYFCASSVGRSHNSPLHFGNGTRLTVT.

The chain recombines TRBV29-1 with TRBJ1-3; D is unclear. V lost 7 bases, J lost 2 bases, and 18 bases lay in between. Germline lookup yields CDR1 SQVTM and CDR2 ANQGSEA. This CDR3 has 15 residues. The CDR3 nucleotides read TGCAGCGCAATCAAGGCGGAGTACCCTGGAAACACCATATATTTT. Translation gives CSAIKAEYPGNTIYF.

V gene TRBV19 combines with J gene TRBJ2-7; possible D gene TRBD1, 5 bases. CDR3 length: 11 residues. From germline, CDR1 is LNHDA and CDR2 SQIVND (reference sequence). V lost 4 bases and J lost 5, with 6 bases in between. CDR3 DNA sequence: TGTGCCAGTAGTACAGGGAACGAGCAGTACTTC. Translating gives CASSTGNEQYF.

V usage is TRBV11-2 and J usage is TRBJ2-3, with TRBD1 matching 7 bases. The CDR3 is 15 amino acids. Germline lookup yields CDR1 SGHAT and CDR2 FQNNGV. V lost 2 bases, J lost 2 bases, and 4 bases stayed unmatched. The CDR3 region has the DNA TGTGCCAGCAGCTTATACGACAGGGACACAGATACGCAGTATTTT. It encodes CASSLYDRDTDTQYF.

This chain connects TRBV27 to TRBJ2-7; 7 bases line up with TRBD1. The CDR3 runs 14 residues. Germline V CDR1 and CDR2: MNHEY, SMNVEV (reference sequence). With 5 bases clipped from V and 2 bases from J, the junction kept 6 bases outside the gene matches. The chain's CDR3 is CASSPIGQAYEQYF. Written as DNA, the CDR3 is TGTGCCAGCAGTCCGATCGGACAGGCCTACGAGCAGTACTTC.

The J gene is TRBJ1-6, the V gene TRBV2; D remains unclear. Trimming shortened V by 2 bases and J by 5 bases, and 7 bases separated the two germline ends. This CDR3 has 14 amino acids. Germline CDR1 and CDR2: SNHLY and FYNNEI. This CDR3 is CASSEIRNNSPLHF. The CDR3 DNA follows: TGTGCCAGCAGTGAAATCAGGAATAATTCACCCCTCCACTTT.

J is TRBJ2-5 and V is TRBV5-6; 8 nucleotides match TRBD1. With 4 bases clipped from V and 1 base from J, the junction kept 3 bases outside the gene matches. Germline V lookup: CDR1 SGHDT, CDR2 YYEEEE. The CDR3 spans 14 residues. The CDR3 region is CASSRDRIQETQYF. The CDR3 bases are TGTGCCAGCAGCAGGGACAGGATCCAAGAGACCCAGTACTTC.

This clone turned up a few times. This chain connects TRBV29-1 to TRBJ1-2; 8 nucleotides align to TRBD1. The CDR3 extends over 11 amino acids. The junction had 5 bases not matched to a gene; V was cut back by 8 bases and J by 6 bases. CDR1 is SQVTM and CDR2 is ANQGSEA in the germline V gene. The CDR3 bases are TGCAGCACAGGACAGGGCGATGGCTACACCTTC. Protein: CSTGQGDGYTF.

The gene calls are TRBV29-1 and TRBJ2-3; 7 bases line up with TRBD2. CDR1 is SQVTM and CDR2 is ANQGSEA in the germline V gene. This CDR3 region has 14 residues. V trimming: 1 base; J trimming: 3 bases; junction bases outside the gene matches: 4. CDR3 sequence: CSVEASGRTDTQYF. DNA of the CDR3: TGCAGCGTTGAAGCTAGCGGTCGAACAGATACGCAGTATTTT.

This chain connects TRBV15 to TRBJ2-7, with 8 positions matching TRBD1. Germline V CDR1 and CDR2: LNHNV, YYDKDF (reference sequence). The CDR3 sequence is 15 residues long. Unmatched junction bases numbered 5, after V lost 2 bases and J lost 2 bases. CDR3 sequence: CATSRTGTGTYEQYF. The CDR3 DNA reads as TGTGCCACCAGCAGAACCGGGACAGGAACCTACGAGCAGTACTTC.

This sequence joins TRBV14 and TRBJ2-5; D is ambiguous. The CDR3 contains 14 residues. The germline CDR1 and CDR2 sequences are SGHDN and FVKESK. Trimming cost V 1 base and J 4 bases, with 10 bases left between them. In nucleotides, the CDR3 is TGTGCCAGCAGCCAAGGGGCCCGGTCAGAGACCCAGTACTTC. Translated: CASSQGARSETQYF.

The chain carries TRBV9 and TRBJ1-1, with TRBD1 matching 8 bases. CDR1 is SGDLS, CDR2 YYNGEE, per germline. The length of the CDR3 is 17 residues. V was pared by 0 bases and J by 9 bases, with 16 bases of the junction left unmatched. The CDR3 DNA reads as TGTGCCAGCAGCGTAGACCCCGACCAGGGGGCTGGGAGGAAAGCTTTCTTT. This encodes CASSVDPDQGAGRKAFF.

The CDR3 sequence: CASSLAGDPYEQYF. CDR3 bases: TGTGCCAGCAGTTTAGCGGGGGATCCCTACGAGCAGTACTTC. The genes are TRBV27 and TRBJ2-7; 7 bases match TRBD2. Germline CDR1 and CDR2: MNHEY and SMNVEV (reference sequence). There are 14 residues in the CDR3. The J segment lost 2 bases and the V segment lost 2 bases, leaving 3 bases of the junction unmatched.

This chain links TRBV27 with TRBJ1-5, with TRBD1 identical over 8 bases. Trimming cost V 2 bases and J 6 bases; bases outside gene matches: 6. CDR3 length equals 15 residues. The V gene's germline CDR1 is MNHEY and CDR2 SMNVEV (reference sequence). CDR3 sequence (DNA): TGTGCCAGCAGTTTAAGCGGACAGGGACCTCAGCCCCAGCATTTT. Its protein is CASSLSGQGPQPQHF.

This chain joins TRBV7-2 and TRBJ1-2, with D unresolved. V lost 2 bases and J 8 bases, leaving 21 bases between the germline ends. From germline, CDR1 is SGHTA and CDR2 FQGNSA. The CDR3 has 16 residues. CDR3 loop: CASSLSLILARAGYTF. DNA for the CDR3: TGTGCCAGCAGCTTATCCCTTATTTTAGCCCGAGCGGGCTACACCTTC.

This chain joins TRBV19 and TRBJ2-1; 8 bases are shared with TRBD2. Germline V gives CDR1 LNHDA, CDR2 SQIVND (reference sequence). This CDR3 region has 13 residues. Losses at the gene ends were 6 bases for V and 12 bases for J; bases not matched to a gene: 10. CDR3 DNA: TGTGCCAGTAGGCCCCCGGGGGGGCCGCGGCAGTTCTTC. It yields the protein CASRPPGGPRQFF.

The chain has TRBV29-1 and TRBJ2-2, with a possible D match to TRBD2 (6 bases). This CDR3 region has 13 residues. V was clipped by 5 bases and J by 3 bases, with 10 bases between them. Germline CDR1 and CDR2: SQVTM and ANQGSEA. CDR3 coding DNA: TGCAGCGTTAACGGGAGAGACACCGGGGAGCTGTTTTTT. It specifies CSVNGRDTGELFF.

In its sample, this clone was seen a few times. The CDR3 DNA follows: TGTGCCAGCAGTGACCCGACTCGTAATTCACCCCTCCACTTT. The encoded protein is CASSDPTRNSPLHF. This chain connects TRBV2 to TRBJ1-6, with no clear D. The CDR3 extends over 14 amino acids. Germline lookup yields CDR1 SNHLY and CDR2 FYNNEI. V dropped 3 bases and J dropped 6 bases, with 9 bases sitting between them.

The chain carries TRBV7-9 and TRBJ2-7; D might be TRBD1 (6 bases). CDR3 length: 12 amino acids. Trimming cost V 5 bases and J 3 bases, with 8 bases left between them. Looked up from germline, CDR1 is SEHNR and CDR2 is FQNEAQ (reference sequence). CDR3 in DNA: TGTGCCAGCAGCACACAGGGCTACGAGCAGTACTTC. As protein: CASSTQGYEQYF.

The chain employs TRBV6-1 and TRBJ2-1; 8 bases agree with TRBD2. The CDR3 has 16 residues. V dropped 2 bases and J dropped 0; count of bases not matched to a gene: 3. Per germline, CDR1 MNHNS and CDR2 SASEGT. CDR3 in DNA: TGTGCCAGCAGTGAAATAGCGGGGAGCTCCTACAATGAGCAGTTCTTC. Protein sequence: CASSEIAGSSYNEQFF.

V usage is TRBV6-1 and J usage is TRBJ1-4; D call uncertain. V lost 1 base and J 7 bases, leaving 7 bases between the germline ends. CDR1 and CDR2 (germline): MNHNS, SASEGT. This CDR3 is 13 amino acids long. CDR3 sequence: CASSEEAGEKLFF. In nucleotides, the CDR3 is TGTGCCAGCAGTGAAGAGGCAGGTGAAAAACTGTTTTTT.

The chain links TRBV5-8 to TRBJ1-6; 7 nucleotides align to TRBD1. J lost 7 bases, V lost 4 bases, and 11 bases had no gene match. From germline, CDR1 is SGHTS and CDR2 YDEGEE. The CDR3 is 16 amino acids. CDR3 loop: CASSPYTGALNSPLHF. Here the CDR3 DNA reads TGTGCCAGCAGCCCCTATACAGGGGCGCTCAATTCACCCCTCCACTTT.